These 29 T cell receptor beta chains came from one sample sequenced in a study of OX40 agonist ivuxolimab in advanced cancers. The method was immunoSEQ multiplex PCR; TCRdb's version includes in-frame clones alone and lacks a portion of them. The repertoire has roughly 48,000 clones, approximately 83% of them found once; the top ten carry over 1%. This specimen was CD4+ or CD8+ T cells sorted from blood, taken in a trial of the OX40 agonist ivuxolimab. These receptors originate from an adult with an advanced solid tumor such as melanoma, head and neck, liver or kidney cancer.

V usage is TRBV13 and J usage is TRBJ2-7; the D is unclear. The CDR3 sequence is 15 residues long. In germline, CDR1 is PRHDT, CDR2 FYEKMQ (reference sequence). With 0 bases removed from V and 0 bases from J, the gap between germline ends came to 9 bases. The CDR3: CASSLGLGFSYEQYF. The CDR3 DNA is TGTGCCAGCAGCTTAGGCCTCGGATTCTCCTACGAGCAGTACTTC.

The rearrangement links TRBV5-1 to TRBJ1-2; D is unclear. In germline, CDR1 is SGHRS, CDR2 YFSETQ. The CDR3 loop spans 15 amino acids. Trimming shortened V by 4 bases and J by 8 bases, and 21 bases separated the two germline ends. CDR3 DNA: TGCGCCAGCAGCACCTCTCAGTGGGCTACTGCCGGCTACACCTTC. Translation gives CASSTSQWATAGYTF. Together with reference TRBV5-1 and TRBJ1-2, the CDR3 gives the full variable domain: KAGVTQTPRYLIKTRGQQVTLSCSPISGHRSVSWYQQTPGQGLQFLFEYFSETQRNKGNFPGRFSGRQFSNSRSEMNVSTLELGDSALYLCASSTSQWATAGYTFGSGTRLTVV.

This clone was observed a handful of times. J is TRBJ2-2 and V is TRBV7-2; 10 nucleotides line up with TRBD1. This CDR3 has 15 amino acids. Germline CDR1 SGHTA, CDR2 FQGNSA. The V and J ends lost 2 bases and 8 bases, in that order; junction bases with no gene match: 5. The chain's CDR3 is CASSLRQGAVGELFF. For the CDR3, the DNA is TGTGCCAGCAGCTTACGACAGGGGGCGGTTGGGGAGCTGTTTTTT.

The CDR3 DNA sequence: TGTGCCAGTAGTATTACAGGGGGGGACACTGAAGCTTTCTTT. Encoded protein: CASSITGGDTEAFF. J is TRBJ1-1 and V is TRBV19; 8 bases line up with TRBD1. Germline lookup yields CDR1 LNHDA and CDR2 SQIVND (reference sequence). This CDR3 spans 14 amino acids. J lost 3 bases, V lost 3 bases, and 3 bases had no gene match.

V gene TRBV28 combines with J gene TRBJ1-2, with no clear D. This CDR3 region has 12 residues. Germline V gene data show CDR1 as MDHEN and CDR2 as SYDVKM. Trimming removed 5 bases from V and 4 bases from J, with 8 bases in between. CDR3 sequence reads: CASSNSRYGYTF. CDR3 nucleotides: TGTGCCAGCAGTAACAGCCGCTATGGCTACACCTTC.

This chain connects TRBV5-1 to TRBJ2-3, with TRBD2 as a possible D gene (6 bases). Germline-derived CDR1 and CDR2 are SGHRS and YFSETQ. This CDR3 contains 15 residues. Trimming left V 0 bases short and J 3 bases short, with 11 bases between. The DNA for the CDR3 is TGCGCCAGCAGCTTGGTGACGGGGGTGACAGATACGCAGTATTTT. Translation gives CASSLVTGVTDTQYF.

The chain links TRBV11-2 to TRBJ2-5, with D unclear. Between the trimmed V and J ends, which lost 5 bases and 0 bases, there was a span of 7 bases. The CDR3 has 13 amino acids. The germline V gene has CDR1 SGHAT and CDR2 FQNNGV. The CDR3 DNA follows: TGTGCCAGCAGCCCCGGACACCAAGAGACCCAGTACTTC. Its translation: CASSPGHQETQYF.

The chain combines TRBV30 with TRBJ2-5; 12 nucleotides align to TRBD2. The CDR3 is made up of 15 amino acids. The V gene's germline CDR1 is GTSNPN and CDR2 SVGIG (reference sequence). V lost 2 bases, J lost 4 bases, and 5 bases stayed unmatched. The chain's CDR3 is CAWSRGTSGRETQYF. The CDR3 nucleotides read TGTGCCTGGAGTAGGGGGACTAGCGGGCGAGAGACCCAGTACTTC.

This clone was detected only a few times. V is TRBV19 and J is TRBJ2-7; 8 bases map to TRBD1. J was trimmed by 5 bases and V by 3 bases; bases with no gene match: 12. Germline lookup yields CDR1 LNHDA and CDR2 SQIVND (reference sequence). This CDR3 is built from 16 residues. The CDR3 DNA sequence: TGTGCCAGTAGTATTGGTTTAGGGACAGGTCGCGACGAGCAGTACTTC. Encoded protein: CASSIGLGTGRDEQYF.

The chain couples TRBV19 to TRBJ1-4; D gene uncertain. The CDR3 loop spans 11 amino acids. The germline V gene has CDR1 LNHDA and CDR2 SQIVND (reference sequence). The germline V and J ends were trimmed by 10 bases and 8 bases, with 11 bases remaining between them. CDR3 residues: CATRRGEKLFF. The DNA of the CDR3 is TGTGCCACTAGGCGCGGGGAAAAACTGTTTTTT.

This chain joins TRBV5-1 and TRBJ1-2; 12 nucleotides line up with TRBD1. V was clipped by 4 bases and J by 3 bases; unmatched bases: 13. This CDR3 region has 18 residues. In germline, CDR1 is SGHRS, CDR2 YFSETQ. The CDR3 region has the DNA TGCGCCAGCAGCGTGCAAGGGACAGGGGGCAGAGTGGACTATGGCTACACCTTC. It encodes CASSVQGTGGRVDYGYTF. Full variable domain (remainder filled in from reference TRBV5-1 and TRBJ1-2): KAGVTQTPRYLIKTRGQQVTLSCSPISGHRSVSWYQQTPGQGLQFLFEYFSETQRNKGNFPGRFSGRQFSNSRSEMNVSTLELGDSALYLCASSVQGTGGRVDYGYTFGSGTRLTVV.

V and J are TRBV18 and TRBJ2-3; tentative D call: TRBD2 (6 bases). CDR1 KGHSH and CDR2 LQKENI come from the germline V gene. V was cut by 6 bases and J by 2 bases, with 9 bases left in between. This CDR3 region has 13 residues. DNA of the CDR3: TGTGCCAGCTCGCGGGGACTCACAGATACGCAGTATTTT. Its translation: CASSRGLTDTQYF.

The chain carries TRBV2 and TRBJ2-5; D unresolved. Germline CDR1 is SNHLY and CDR2 is FYNNEI. The ends were cut back, 5 bases at V and 9 bases at J, with 10 bases in the middle. The CDR3 sequence is 11 residues long. Written as DNA, the CDR3 is TGTGCCAGCAGTCTACAGTGGGCCCAGTACTTC. Translating gives CASSLQWAQYF.

This clone turned up a few times. The chain has TRBV7-2 and TRBJ1-2; 7 bases match TRBD1. The CDR3 extends over 13 amino acids. J gave up 7 bases and V 4 bases, and 6 bases lay outside the gene matches. Germline CDR1 SGHTA, CDR2 FQGNSA. The CDR3 nucleotides are TGTGCCAGCAGCTACAGGGGTTTTCGTGGCTACACCTTC. Translated, it gives CASSYRGFRGYTF.

This rearrangement joins TRBV5-1 to TRBJ2-5; 10 nucleotides line up with TRBD2. The length of the CDR3 is 15 residues. Germline assignment: CDR1 SGHRS and CDR2 YFSETQ. The junction had 7 bases not matched to a gene; V was cut back by 6 bases and J by 2 bases. CDR3 region: CASNPAGGQQETQYF. CDR3 DNA sequence: TGCGCCAGCAACCCAGCGGGGGGGCAACAAGAGACCCAGTACTTC.

The chain couples TRBV5-6 to TRBJ2-5; D perhaps matches TRBD1 (6 bases). V shed 2 bases and J shed 5 bases, with 13 bases lying between them. Germline V gene sequence: CDR1 SGHDT, CDR2 YYEEEE. CDR3 length: 14 amino acids. CDR3 residues: CASSFVPGEETQYF. The DNA for the CDR3 is TGTGCCAGCAGCTTCGTCCCAGGGGAGGAGACCCAGTACTTC.

This chain joins TRBV11-2 and TRBJ2-3; D not certain. V was clipped by 5 bases and J by 4 bases, with 13 bases between them. The germline V gene encodes CDR1 SGHAT and CDR2 FQNNGV. This CDR3 is 14 amino acids long. Here the CDR3 reads CASSPLLVSDTQYF. The CDR3 DNA reads TGTGCCAGCAGCCCCCTCCTCGTGTCAGATACGCAGTATTTT.

The chain is built from TRBV9 and TRBJ1-2; perhaps TRBD1 as D (6 bases). CDR1 and CDR2 from the germline V gene are SGDLS and YYNGEE. The CDR3 consists of 15 residues. V was clipped by 0 bases and J by 2 bases, with 11 bases between them. The CDR3 here is CASSVDPDSNYGYTF. DNA for the CDR3: TGTGCCAGCAGCGTAGACCCGGACAGCAACTATGGCTACACCTTC. The full variable domain, its missing parts supplied by reference TRBV9 and TRBJ1-2, is DSGVTQTPKHLITATGQRVTLRCSPRSGDLSVYWYQQSLDQGLQFLIQYYNGEERAKGNILERFSAQQFPDLHSELNLSSLELGDSALYFCASSVDPDSNYGYTFGSGTRLTVV.

The chain joins TRBV4-1 to TRBJ2-1, with TRBD1 matching over 9 bases. There are 15 residues in the CDR3. Germline CDR1 reads MGHRA; CDR2 reads YSYEKL. Trimming took 2 bases from V and 7 from J; bases not matched to a gene: 6. Written as DNA, the CDR3 is TGCGCCAGCAGCCAACCGGACAGGGGAGGGAATGAGCAGTTCTTC. Its protein product is CASSQPDRGGNEQFF.

This chain joins TRBV2 and TRBJ1-1; D is unclear. Germline CDR1 and CDR2: SNHLY and FYNNEI. V lost 2 bases to trimming and J lost 6 bases, with 10 bases between them. The CDR3 covers 13 residues. This chain's CDR3 is CASSERKGAEAFF. The CDR3 DNA sequence: TGTGCCAGCAGTGAAAGGAAGGGTGCTGAAGCTTTCTTT.

This chain uses TRBV5-6 with TRBJ1-5, with D perhaps TRBD1 (6 bases). Deletions cut 7 bases from V and 1 base from J, with 18 bases between. Germline CDR1 is SGHDT and CDR2 is YYEEEE. This CDR3 region has 16 residues. DNA for the CDR3: TGTGCCAGCGGTCGTTGGAGGGGGGTCAGCAATCAGCCCCAGCATTTT. Translated: CASGRWRGVSNQPQHF.

This chain links TRBV6-5 with TRBJ2-2; 7 nucleotides agree with TRBD2. CDR1 and CDR2 (germline): MNHEY, SVGAGI. CDR3 length equals 14 residues. V shed 2 bases and J 6 bases; nucleotides not matched to a gene: 3. The CDR3 region has the DNA TGTGCCAGCAGTTACGGGAGGGGCGCCGGGGAGCTGTTTTTT. It yields the protein CASSYGRGAGELFF.

V and J are TRBV27 and TRBJ1-2; TRBD1 agrees at 7 bases. Germline CDR1 and CDR2: MNHEY and SMNVEV (reference sequence). V lost 5 bases and J lost 4; bases outside the gene matches: 7. The CDR3 spans 14 residues. The CDR3: CASSRQTGIYGYTF. Written as DNA, the CDR3 is TGTGCCAGCAGTAGGCAGACAGGGATCTATGGCTACACCTTC.

The gene calls are TRBV9 and TRBJ1-6; TRBD1 matches at 9 bases. V shed 1 base and J 5 bases; nucleotides not matched to a gene: 4. From germline, CDR1 is SGDLS and CDR2 YYNGEE. This CDR3 comprises 16 residues. The CDR3 region is CASSVSDRGDNSPLHF. CDR3 sequence (DNA): TGTGCCAGCAGCGTATCGGACAGGGGAGATAATTCACCCCTCCACTTT.

The rearrangement joins TRBV7-2 to TRBJ2-3, with 12 bases matching TRBD2. With 1 base clipped from V and 6 bases from J, the junction kept 11 bases outside the gene matches. CDR1 SGHTA and CDR2 FQGNSA come from the germline V gene. The CDR3 spans 18 residues. CDR3 bases: TGTGCCAGCAGCTTAGGGACTAGCGGGGCCAGGCGGTGGGATACGCAGTATTTT. Translated: CASSLGTSGARRWDTQYF.

The chain links TRBV15 to TRBJ1-1; TRBD1 agrees at 10 bases. The CDR3 consists of 14 residues. V shed 5 bases and J 4 bases; nucleotides not matched to a gene: 4. Germline CDR1 and CDR2: LNHNV and YYDKDF (reference sequence). CDR3 nucleotides: TGTGCCACCAGCGGGACAGGGGTTGGCACTGAAGCTTTCTTT. This sequence encodes CATSGTGVGTEAFF.

This clone was seen a single time. The V gene is TRBV19, the J gene TRBJ2-2; TRBD1 is a possible D gene (5 bases). V was shortened by 5 bases and J by 3 bases, with 10 bases between the two germline ends. The germline V gene has CDR1 LNHDA and CDR2 SQIVND (reference sequence). This CDR3 is built from 14 residues. CDR3 sequence reads: CASSPRAHTGELFF. In DNA, the CDR3 is TGTGCCAGTAGTCCCAGGGCGCACACCGGGGAGCTGTTTTTT.

The chain carries TRBV6-6 and TRBJ2-7, with a tentative D call TRBD2 (5 bases). This CDR3 spans 12 amino acids. The V end lost 6 bases, the J end lost 9 bases, and 15 bases lay between the germline ends. Germline CDR1 and CDR2: MNHNY and SVGAGI (reference sequence). As DNA, the CDR3 is TGTGCCAGCAGCTTCAGCCGGGGTGGGCAGTACTTC. Translated, it gives CASSFSRGGQYF.

The V and J genes are TRBV9 and TRBJ2-7; TRBD1 matches at 10 bases. CDR1 and CDR2 from the germline V gene are SGDLS and YYNGEE. After removal of 4 bases from V and 7 bases from J, the junction contained 5 bases not matched to a gene. The CDR3 extends over 13 amino acids. CDR3 protein: CASSFRDRGEQYF. The CDR3 DNA is TGTGCCAGCAGCTTCCGGGACAGGGGTGAGCAGTACTTC.